This TCR beta chain originates from a study of vaccination and CD4 T cells after COVID-19. Oncomine TCR Beta short-read sequencing was applied to DNA from cultured CD4+ T cells. TCRdb processed the PCR reads anew with MiXCR; each CDR3 protein has one entry. The table includes thousands of distinct CDR3 sequences, around half detected once. V lost 5 bases to trimming and J lost 4 bases, with 14 bases between them. This CDR3 is built from 15 residues. Germline values: CDR1 LNHDA, CDR2 SQIVND (reference sequence). Treatment meaning: approximately nine-day PBMC culture with coronavirus spike peptide pools or control peptides (ViraFEST assay). Prior to the COVID-19 pandemic (2011-2018), the unexposed donor's CD4+ T cells were collected. Investigators exposed CD4+ T cells from unexposed donors to SARS-CoV-2 S/N and four cold-coronavirus spikes, as cells permitted. As to this clonotype: Its cognate antigen is unknown.

The chain joins TRBV19 to TRBJ1-4; the D gene is possibly TRBD1 (5 bases). Specimen: CD4+ T cells from blood, cultured in vitro. The receptor's source is a human donor in good health. In DNA, the CDR3 is TGTGCCAGTAGTTCGCGCCGACAGCTTAATGAAAAACTGTTTTTT. It encodes CASSSRRQLNEKLFF.